The 7 T cell receptor beta chains below come from one sample, sequenced in a study of blood T cells in healthy people across ages. Then a second PCR, running about 7 to 11 cycles, was carried out with a sample-barcoded 5' primer and a J-beta primer mix. TCRdb re-called the 5' RACE reads with MiXCR, one entry per CDR3 protein. The sample has 800,000 to 900,000 distinct CDR3 sequences; approximately 65% are singletons. The sequencing sample was made of blood. The origin of the receptors is a man aged 30 to 45 in good health.

V is TRBV7-9 and J is TRBJ2-3; perhaps TRBD1 as D (5 bases). The germline gives CDR1 SEHNR, CDR2 FQNEAQ (reference sequence). This CDR3 is 20 amino acids long. V was clipped by 5 bases and J by 0 bases, with 27 bases between them. DNA of the CDR3: TGTGCCAGCAGCCCCGACACGGTGGCAGGGATCCACGCGAGCACAGATACGCAGTATTTT. Translating gives CASSPDTVAGIHASTDTQYF.

CDR3 DNA: TGTGCCAGCAGCTTCACTAGCGGGGGGGCAGACATTCAGTACTTC. Translation gives CASSFTSGGADIQYF. V is TRBV7-9 and J is TRBJ2-4; TRBD2 matches at 13 bases. V trimming: 3 bases; J trimming: 8 bases; junction bases outside the gene matches: 4. Germline values: CDR1 SEHNR, CDR2 FQNEAQ (reference sequence). The CDR3 loop spans 15 amino acids.

DNA of the CDR3: TGTGCCAGCAGCCAAGATCTAACCGATCCCCAGTACTTC. Encoded protein: CASSQDLTDPQYF. This chain joins TRBV3-1 and TRBJ2-5; unclear D gene. The CDR3 is 13 amino acids. Trimming removed 0 bases from V and 9 bases from J, with 11 bases in between. Germline assignment: CDR1 LGHDT and CDR2 YNNKEL (reference sequence).

This sequence joins TRBV6-2 or TRBV6-3 and TRBJ2-7; D is uncertain. This CDR3 contains 13 residues. The V end was cut by 0 bases, the J end by 5 bases, with 8 bases between. CDR1 MNHEY and CDR2 SVGEGT come from the germline V gene. The CDR3 sequence: CASSYSRVHEQYF. CDR3 DNA sequence: TGTGCCAGCAGTTACTCGAGAGTCCACGAGCAGTACTTC.

The V gene is TRBV3-1, the J gene TRBJ1-5, with D unresolved. Per the germline V gene, CDR1 is LGHDT and CDR2 is YNNKEL (reference sequence). V lost 4 bases, J lost 4 bases, and 8 bases lay in between. The CDR3 covers 13 residues. CDR3 DNA sequence: TGTGCCAGCAGCCCCCAGTGGAATCAGCCCCAGCATTTT. This gives the protein CASSPQWNQPQHF.

The genes are TRBV29-1 and TRBJ2-2, with TRBD2 matching over 7 bases. In germline, CDR1 is SQVTM, CDR2 ANQGSEA. V shed 6 bases and J 1 base; nucleotides not matched to a gene: 8. CDR3 length: 15 residues. The CDR3 loop reads CSVGGIGGNTGELFF. In DNA form, the CDR3 reads TGCAGCGTGGGGGGGATCGGGGGGAACACCGGGGAGCTGTTTTTT.

CDR3 coding DNA: TGTGCCCACGCGCGGGAGACCCAGTACTTC. Its protein is CAHARETQYF. This sequence joins TRBV28 and TRBJ2-4, with D unresolved. The closer fit of TRBJ2-5 to the DNA end suggests the J call may be wrong. The CDR3 has 10 amino acids. The germline CDR1 and CDR2 sequences are MDHEN and SYDVKM.